The 4 T cell receptor beta chains below were found in one sample sequenced in a study of monozygotic twins with cystic fibrosis. Libraries were prepared by immunoSEQ multiplex PCR; TCRdb keeps only in-frame clonotypes and omits some of them. Of around 30,000 clones listed, just under 85% are singletons. Input material: blood. Source of these receptors: a girl aged 2 to 10 with cystic fibrosis.

The chain is built from TRBV5-1 and TRBJ2-4; D gene unclear. CDR3 size: 16 residues. Germline V gene lookup returns CDR1 SGHRS and CDR2 YFSETQ. Trimming took off 0 bases at V and 1 base at J, with 11 bases between the two ends. The CDR3 bases are TGCGCCAGCAGCTTGGGTGGGCAAGGGGCCAAAAACATTCAGTACTTC. Encoded protein: CASSLGGQGAKNIQYF.

This clone was observed a handful of times. The chain uses TRBV5-5 and TRBJ2-1; either TRBD1 or TRBD2 may fit D (5 bases each). With 4 bases removed from V and 6 bases from J, the gap between germline ends came to 11 bases. CDR3 length equals 13 residues. CDR1 is SGHKS and CDR2 is YYEKEE in the germline V gene (reference sequence). The CDR3: CASSTMRGNEQFF. Written as DNA, the CDR3 is TGTGCCAGCAGCACTATGAGGGGCAATGAGCAGTTCTTC.

The V gene is TRBV5-1, the J gene TRBJ2-7; the D gene is possibly TRBD2 (6 bases). CDR1 and CDR2 from the germline V gene are SGHRS and YFSETQ. The CDR3 sequence is 16 residues long. V dropped 0 bases and J dropped 2 bases, with 15 bases sitting between them. CDR3 region: CASSLVSSGPTYEQYF. For the CDR3, the DNA is TGCGCCAGCAGCTTGGTTTCCAGCGGGCCAACCTACGAGCAGTACTTC.

In its sample, this clone was seen a few times. CDR3 region: CASKGQLGGNEQYF. As DNA, the CDR3 is TGTGCCAGCAAGGGACAGCTCGGAGGAAACGAGCAGTACTTC. The rearrangement links TRBV2 to TRBJ2-7, with 7 bases that match TRBD1. Germline loops: CDR1 SNHLY, CDR2 FYNNEI. J gave up 5 bases and V 7 bases, and 11 bases lay outside the gene matches. CDR3 length: 14 amino acids.